Listed below are T cell receptor beta chains from one sample, sequenced in a study of STAT5B mutations in CD4+ large granular lymphocyte leukemia. Profiling relied on immunoSEQ multiplex PCR, and the TCRdb table lists in-frame clones only, not all of them. The sample records approximately 32,000 clones, around 88% being singletons. The material sequenced was CD4+ T cells from blood buffy coats. Source of these receptors: a human donor in good health. Each CDR3 is given with its conserved first and last residue. D genes are given only for firm matches. Clone size is stated in some rows and not others, as once, few, many or a class when expanded.

D gene,V gene,J gene,clone size,CDR3 protein,CDR3 DNA
-,TRBV19,TRBJ1-3,once,CASSRIFTSGNTIYF,TGTGCCAGTAGTAGAATTTTTACCTCTGGAAACACCATATATTTT
-,TRBV7-8,TRBJ1-1,-,CASTLLNTEAFF,TGTGCCAGCACCCTCCTGAACACTGAAGCTTTCTTT
TRBD1,TRBV5-1,TRBJ1-1,-,CASSLTGGFSAEAFF,TGCGCCAGCAGCTTGACAGGGGGCTTTAGCGCTGAAGCTTTCTTT
-,TRBV6-6,TRBJ1-5,-,CASIPDGYNQPQHF,TGTGCCAGCATCCCAGACGGATACAATCAGCCCCAGCATTTT
-,TRBV6-5,TRBJ1-2,few,CASSYGMEGYTF,TGTGCCAGCAGTTACGGAATGGAAGGCTACACCTTC
-,TRBV11-3,TRBJ2-7,-,CASSHWGSYEQYF,TGTGCCAGCAGCCATTGGGGCTCCTACGAGCAGTACTTC
-,TRBV6-5,TRBJ1-4,-,CASSYSPIELFF,TGTGCCAGCAGTTACTCCCCTATCGAACTGTTTTTT
-,TRBV2,TRBJ2-2,-,CASKATVSGGELFF,TGTGCCAGCAAAGCCACCGTCTCTGGCGGGGAGCTGTTTTTT
-,TRBV11-3,TRBJ2-7,-,CASSEGDGSHEQYF,TGTGCCAGCAGCGAAGGGGACGGGTCCCACGAGCAGTACTTC
-,TRBV9,TRBJ1-2,-,CATAARLHLRFGGYTF,-
TRBD1,TRBV13,TRBJ1-3,-,CASSLGGQGNTIYF,TGTGCCAGCAGCTTAGGGGGACAGGGAAACACCATATATTTT
-,TRBV6-5,TRBJ2-2,-,CASIPGVAYTGELFF,TGTGCCAGCATCCCCGGGGTGGCTTACACCGGGGAGCTGTTTTTT
-,TRBV6-6,TRBJ1-1,-,CASSHTGKDTEAFF,TGTGCCAGCAGCCACACGGGGAAGGACACTGAAGCTTTCTTT
-,TRBV7-2,TRBJ2-5,-,CASSAGQTRETQYF,TGTGCCAGCAGCGCTGGACAGACAAGAGAGACCCAGTACTTC
TRBD1,TRBV6-1,TRBJ1-1,-,CASRDRRSTEAFF,TGTGCCAGCAGGGACAGGAGGAGCACTGAAGCTTTCTTT
-,TRBV15,TRBJ2-3,-,CATSLQGTQYF,TGTGCCACCAGTTTACAGGGCACGCAGTATTTT
-,TRBV18,TRBJ1-6,-,CASSPRDTPYNSPLHF,TGTGCCAGCTCACCTCGGGATACTCCCTATAATTCACCCCTCCACTTT
-,TRBV19,TRBJ2-2,few,CASSPSGTGELFF,TGTGCCAGTAGTCCGTCGGGCACCGGGGAGCTGTTTTTT
-,TRBV9,TRBJ2-3,-,CASSVQVFTDTQYF,TGTGCCAGCAGCGTCCAGGTTTTCACAGATACGCAGTATTTT
-,TRBV5-1,TRBJ2-3,-,CASSLLSADTQYF,TGCGCCAGCAGCTTGTTATCAGCAGATACGCAGTATTTT
-,TRBV7-8,TRBJ1-4,-,CASSPSRLGAEKLFF,TGTGCCAGCAGCCCTAGTCGGTTGGGGGCTGAAAAACTGTTTTTT
-,TRBV13,TRBJ2-2,-,CASSLAWVGELFF,TGTGCCAGCAGCTTAGCTTGGGTCGGGGAGCTGTTTTTT
-,TRBV6-4,TRBJ2-3,-,CASSEGPHLGNTQYF,TGTGCCAGCAGTGAAGGACCTCACCTGGGGAATACGCAGTATTTT
TRBD1,TRBV5-1,TRBJ2-5,-,CASSLGDRGRETQYF,TGCGCCAGCAGCTTGGGGGACAGGGGTAGAGAGACCCAGTACTTC
TRBD2,TRBV5-1,TRBJ2-3,-,CASSWTSEDTQYF,TGCGCCAGCAGCTGGACTAGCGAAGATACGCAGTATTTT
TRBD1,TRBV6-6,TRBJ1-5,-,CASSQGTDRQPQHF,TGTGCCAGCAGTCAAGGGACAGATCGACAGCCCCAGCATTTT
-,TRBV19,TRBJ1-1,-,CAGNDTEAFF,TGTGCCGGCAACGACACTGAAGCTTTCTTT
TRBD1,TRBV28,TRBJ1-5,-,CASSTGQGDQPQHF,TGTGCCAGCAGCACCGGACAGGGGGATCAGCCCCAGCATTTT
TRBD2,TRBV5-1,TRBJ2-7,-,CASSYGLAGAYEQYF,TGCGCCAGCAGCTACGGACTAGCGGGGGCCTACGAGCAGTACTTC
-,TRBV27,TRBJ1-5,-,CASSFWGQPQHF,TGTGCCAGCAGTTTTTGGGGCCAGCCCCAGCATTTT
-,TRBV5-4,TRBJ1-2,-,CASSSGWGGYTF,TGTGCCAGCAGCTCCGGATGGGGGGGCTACACCTTC
TRBD2,TRBV4-3,TRBJ2-2,-,CASSLRAGDTGELFF,TGCGCCAGCAGCCTCCGGGCGGGAGATACCGGGGAGCTGTTTTTT
-,TRBV7-2,TRBJ2-1,-,CASSLDTWLFNEQFF,TGTGCCAGCAGCTTAGATACGTGGCTGTTCAATGAGCAGTTCTTC
-,TRBV7-2,TRBJ1-1,-,CASSLRGFSGGMNTEAFF,TGTGCCAGCAGCCTCAGAGGGTTTTCCGGGGGTATGAACACTGAAGCTTTCTTT
-,TRBV5-1,TRBJ1-6,-,CASSLVRPQFGSPLHF,TGCGCCAGCAGCTTGGTCAGGCCCCAGTTCGGGTCACCCCTCCACTTT
-,TRBV5-1,TRBJ2-3,-,CASSYGLGLITSTDTQYF,TGCGCCAGCAGCTACGGTCTCGGCCTAATCACTAGCACAGATACGCAGTATTTT
TRBD1,TRBV5-1,TRBJ2-3,-,CASSSDRGDTQYF,TGCGCCAGCAGCTCCGACAGGGGAGATACGCAGTATTTT
TRBD2,TRBV7-2,TRBJ2-5,-,CASSLGFRGGLQETQYF,TGTGCCAGCAGCTTAGGATTTCGCGGGGGGCTTCAAGAGACCCAGTACTTC
TRBD2,TRBV4-3,TRBJ2-2,once,CASSHLAGTGELFF,TGCGCCAGCAGCCACCTAGCGGGCACCGGGGAGCTGTTTTTT
-,TRBV27,TRBJ1-1,-,CASSHQAGNTEAFF,TGTGCCAGCAGTCATCAGGCGGGGAACACTGAAGCTTTCTTT
TRBD2,TRBV7-3,TRBJ2-3,-,CASSLNGRADTQYF,TGTGCCAGCAGCTTAAACGGGAGGGCAGATACGCAGTATTTT
TRBD1,TRBV5-1,TRBJ2-3,-,CASSFGTGQGTDTQYF,TGCGCCAGCAGCTTCGGGACGGGACAGGGCACAGATACGCAGTATTTT
-,TRBV15,TRBJ2-2,-,CATSRAPGTQNTGELFF,TGTGCCACCAGCAGAGCTCCCGGGACACAAAATACCGGGGAGCTGTTTTTT
-,TRBV6-5,TRBJ1-6,-,CASSYDSPLHF,TGTGCCAGCAGTTACGATTCACCCCTCCACTTT
-,TRBV6-5,TRBJ1-1,-,CAVRWNTEAFF,TGTGCCGTCCGTTGGAACACTGAAGCTTTCTTT
-,TRBV6-5,TRBJ2-7,-,CASSSGLSREQYF,TGTGCCAGCAGTTCTGGACTCTCCCGCGAGCAGTACTTC